The clone carrying this T cell receptor beta chain was seen many times. Its antigen remains unknown. This entry is derived from a study of neurological immune-mediated disorders. The CDR3 consists of 14 residues. V was trimmed by 2 bases and J by 4 bases, leaving 11 bases between them. CDR1 and CDR2 (germline): MNHEY, SMNVEV (reference sequence). Overall study results and limits: The highest TCR clonal expansion occurred in HTLV-1-associated myelopathy; multiple sclerosis fell below healthy controls.

5'RACE with 10-nucleotide random UMIs generated the cDNA. TCRdb redid the calling of the 5' RACE reads with MiXCR, one entry per CDR3 protein. Seen here are fewer than 90,000 distinct CDR3 sequences, 10% to 13% observed once, and the top ten hold 9.5% to 10%. Time point in this sample: longitudinal time-point 1 (baseline). Sequencing input: PBMCs. This TCR was recovered from a man aged 25-45 years in good health. This rearrangement joins TRBV27 to TRBJ1-1, with D unresolved. CDR3 sequence: CASSLTGVGTEAFF. CDR3 in DNA: TGTGCCAGCAGTTTAACCGGGGTTGGCACTGAAGCTTTCTTT.